This TCR beta chain came from a study of cytomegalovirus exposure and HLA in healthy donors. Points from the study as a whole: Reportedly, diagnosis of cytomegalovirus status by the classifier showed high specificity and sensitivity. V segments that were indistinguishable, TRBV6-2 and TRBV6-3 among them, were omitted from analysis.

Healthy bone marrow donors formed the donor group. Donors were ostensibly healthy at sampling, although undocumented immune exposures were probable. With regard to this clone: What it recognizes is unknown.

The PCR ran on 60 Vbeta and 13 Jbeta primers. Clones were sequenced by immunoSEQ multiplex PCR, and TCRdb holds only the in-frame ones, with some missing. Of more than 100,000 clones detected, just under 90% appear once; the ten largest clones hold 4% to 6.5%. The CDR3 covers 18 residues. V was clipped by 4 bases and J by 2 bases; unmatched bases: 14. Germline CDR1 and CDR2: WNHNN and SYGVQD (reference sequence). The V call is TRBV10-1, the J call TRBJ2-1; 7 bases are shared with TRBD2. This clonotype originated in a woman aged 25 to 39 in good health and CMV-seronegative. Sequencing was carried out using PBMCs. The CDR3 spells CASSVAGYGGRTYNEQFF. DNA for the CDR3: TGCGCCAGCAGTGTTGCGGGGTACGGGGGGAGGACCTACAATGAGCAGTTCTTC.